The 17 T cell receptor beta chains reported below all come from one sample, sequenced in a study of T cells after yellow fever vaccination. In TCRdb, the 5' RACE reads were re-called with MiXCR into one record per CDR3 protein. Of 450,000 to 550,000 distinct CDR3 sequences listed, roughly 22% are singletons. The material was PBMCs, obtained 21 days after the first yellow fever vaccination. Receptors originate from a man aged 18 to 35 who received the YFV17D yellow fever vaccine.

V is TRBV24-1 and J is TRBJ2-3; 9 bases line up with TRBD1. Trimming removed 3 bases from V and 5 bases from J; junction bases left unmatched: 5. CDR3 size: 15 residues. CDR1 and CDR2 (germline): KGHDR, SFDVKD. CDR3 bases: TGTGCCACCAGTGATCCACAGGGGGCGGGAGATACGCAGTATTTT. This codes for CATSDPQGAGDTQYF.

There are a few counts of this clonotype. The rearrangement links TRBV20-1 to TRBJ1-1; TRBD1 matches at 9 bases. The germline CDR1 and CDR2 sequences are DFQATT and SNEGSKA (reference sequence). V lost 5 bases and J lost 1; bases outside the gene matches: 14. The CDR3 spans 17 residues. The CDR3 DNA sequence: TGCAGTGCTCGGGACAGGGTGGGCTTTGGGGCGAACACTGAAGCTTTCTTT. Amino acids: CSARDRVGFGANTEAFF.

V gene TRBV5-5 combines with J gene TRBJ2-3; weak D call: TRBD1 (7 bases). Germline CDR1 SGHKS, CDR2 YYEKEE (reference sequence). CDR3 length: 14 residues. V was clipped by 4 bases and J by 5 bases, with 14 bases between them. CDR3 nucleotide sequence: TGTGCCAGCAGCCACCGACAGGGAGGAGATACGCAGTATTTT. Protein sequence: CASSHRQGGDTQYF.

V and J are TRBV7-8 and TRBJ1-5, with no clear D. The V gene lost 5 bases and the J gene lost 0 bases, with 11 bases spanning the gap. This CDR3 has 15 amino acids. The germline V gene has CDR1 SGHVS and CDR2 FQNEAQ. CDR3 in DNA: TGTGCCAGCAGCCCCCAGGAATATAGCAATCAGCCCCAGCATTTT. This encodes CASSPQEYSNQPQHF.

The V and J genes are TRBV7-9 and TRBJ1-5; the D is unclear. V shed 10 bases and J shed 0 bases, with 16 bases lying between them. Germline V gives CDR1 SEHNR, CDR2 FQNEAQ (reference sequence). This CDR3 is built from 15 residues. The CDR3 loop reads CATERLSLSNQPQHF. The CDR3 DNA sequence: TGTGCCACTGAAAGGTTGTCTCTTAGCAATCAGCCCCAGCATTTT.

The CDR3 region is CSASLGAGTTEAFF. In DNA, the CDR3 is TGCAGTGCTAGCTTGGGGGCGGGGACCACTGAAGCTTTCTTT. This rearrangement joins TRBV20-1 to TRBJ1-1, with D possibly TRBD1 on 6 matching bases. V shed 3 bases and J shed 4 bases, with 15 bases lying between them. The germline gives CDR1 DFQATT, CDR2 SNEGSKA (reference sequence). This CDR3 contains 14 residues.

The chain employs TRBV7-2 and TRBJ1-1; tentatively, D is TRBD1 (6 bases). Germline V gene data show CDR1 as SGHTA and CDR2 as FQGNSA. With 6 bases removed from V and 0 bases from J, the gap between germline ends came to 11 bases. The CDR3 loop spans 14 amino acids. The CDR3 loop reads CASRTGNLNTEAFF. In nucleotides, the CDR3 is TGTGCCAGCAGGACAGGAAACCTGAACACTGAAGCTTTCTTT.

The chain has TRBV7-2 and TRBJ2-4; 8 bases are shared with TRBD1. Trimming cost V 4 bases and J 2 bases; bases outside gene matches: 7. CDR3 length: 16 residues. CDR1 is SGHTA, CDR2 FQGNSA, per germline. CDR3 region: CASSYRGEASKNIQYF. The CDR3, as DNA: TGTGCCAGCAGCTACAGGGGGGAAGCGTCCAAAAACATTCAGTACTTC.

In its sample, this clonotype was seen a few times. V and J are TRBV3-1 and TRBJ2-5, with TRBD1 as a possible D gene (6 bases). The V gene's germline CDR1 is LGHDT and CDR2 YNNKEL (reference sequence). The CDR3 runs to 14 residues. V was trimmed by 3 bases and J by 7 bases, leaving 15 bases between them. CDR3 DNA sequence: TGTGCCAGCAGCCACCGTCCGAGGGGGAGGACCCAGTACTTC. This translates into CASSHRPRGRTQYF.

This clonotype was seen a few times. The rearrangement links TRBV11-2 to TRBJ2-7; TRBD1 or TRBD2 may be the D gene (5 bases each). Trimming removed 3 bases at V and 1 base at J, with 7 bases between. The germline CDR1 and CDR2 sequences are SGHAT and FQNNGV. The CDR3 loop spans 13 amino acids. This chain's CDR3 is CASSFEGSYEQYV. The DNA for the CDR3 is TGTGCCAGCAGCTTCGAGGGGTCCTACGAGCAGTACGTC.

This clonotype was recorded at least ten times. The genes are TRBV6-2 or TRBV6-3 and TRBJ2-5, with D tentatively TRBD2 (5 bases). The V end lost 7 bases, the J end lost 2 bases, and 20 bases lay between the germline ends. Germline V gene lookup returns CDR1 MNHEY and CDR2 SVGEGT. The CDR3 is made up of 16 amino acids. The CDR3: CASTKTVRGIQETQYF. The CDR3 coding sequence is TGTGCCAGCACCAAGACGGTCCGGGGAATTCAAGAGACCCAGTACTTC.

The chain couples TRBV20-1 to TRBJ2-3, with a weak D call TRBD2 (6 bases). The CDR3 runs 14 residues. The V gene lost 1 base and the J gene lost 6 bases, with 14 bases spanning the gap. Germline V gene sequence: CDR1 DFQATT, CDR2 SNEGSKA (reference sequence). The CDR3 sequence is CSARVPGVRDTQYF. The CDR3 DNA is TGCAGTGCTAGAGTGCCGGGGGTGAGGGATACGCAGTATTTT.

This clonotype has only a few counts. The gene calls are TRBV7-2 and TRBJ2-5, with TRBD2 identical over 9 bases. The V segment lost 4 bases and the J segment 2 bases; nucleotides outside the gene matches: 11. In germline, CDR1 is SGHTA, CDR2 FQGNSA. The CDR3 runs to 17 residues. CDR3 loop: CASSSWGWRGGQETQYF. The CDR3 DNA reads TGTGCCAGCAGCTCCTGGGGATGGCGGGGGGGACAAGAGACCCAGTACTTC.

The rearrangement links TRBV5-1 to TRBJ2-5; 10 nucleotides line up with TRBD1. The CDR3 runs to 14 residues. Per the germline V gene, CDR1 is SGHRS and CDR2 is YFSETQ. With V trimmed by 4 bases and J by 3 bases, 3 bases remained unmatched. CDR3 nucleotide sequence: TGCGCCAGCAGCAAGACAGGGGGCGAAGAGACCCAGTACTTC. It yields the protein CASSKTGGEETQYF.

The genes are TRBV5-1 and TRBJ1-1, with D hard to call. This CDR3 spans 13 amino acids. Trimming took 5 bases from V and 1 from J, leaving 9 bases between them. Germline-derived CDR1 and CDR2 are SGHRS and YFSETQ. The CDR3 nucleotides read TGCGCCAGCAGATCTTTTGGGAACACTGAAGCTTTCTTT. Translating gives CASRSFGNTEAFF.

This clonotype occurred a few times. The chain carries TRBV15 and TRBJ2-2; tentative D call: TRBD2 (5 bases). CDR3 length: 15 amino acids. V was shortened by 8 bases and J by 5 bases, with 18 bases between the two germline ends. Germline V gene data show CDR1 as LNHNV and CDR2 as YYDKDF (reference sequence). The DNA of the CDR3 is TGTGCCACCGGCCCGGCGGGTCACTTGACCGGGGAGCTGTTTTTT. Its translation: CATGPAGHLTGELFF.

This clonotype has a count of ten or more. The gene calls are TRBV5-1 and TRBJ1-1; no reliable D call. CDR3 length: 14 residues. Trimming cost V 4 bases and J 5 bases, with 15 bases left between them. Germline CDR1 reads SGHRS; CDR2 reads YFSETQ. The CDR3 sequence: CASSETRGRTEAFF. CDR3 DNA sequence: TGCGCCAGCAGCGAAACTCGAGGGAGGACTGAAGCTTTCTTT. The whole variable domain, filled in from reference TRBV5-1 and TRBJ1-1, reads KAGVTQTPRYLIKTRGQQVTLSCSPISGHRSVSWYQQTPGQGLQFLFEYFSETQRNKGNFPGRFSGRQFSNSRSEMNVSTLELGDSALYLCASSETRGRTEAFFGQGTRLTVV.